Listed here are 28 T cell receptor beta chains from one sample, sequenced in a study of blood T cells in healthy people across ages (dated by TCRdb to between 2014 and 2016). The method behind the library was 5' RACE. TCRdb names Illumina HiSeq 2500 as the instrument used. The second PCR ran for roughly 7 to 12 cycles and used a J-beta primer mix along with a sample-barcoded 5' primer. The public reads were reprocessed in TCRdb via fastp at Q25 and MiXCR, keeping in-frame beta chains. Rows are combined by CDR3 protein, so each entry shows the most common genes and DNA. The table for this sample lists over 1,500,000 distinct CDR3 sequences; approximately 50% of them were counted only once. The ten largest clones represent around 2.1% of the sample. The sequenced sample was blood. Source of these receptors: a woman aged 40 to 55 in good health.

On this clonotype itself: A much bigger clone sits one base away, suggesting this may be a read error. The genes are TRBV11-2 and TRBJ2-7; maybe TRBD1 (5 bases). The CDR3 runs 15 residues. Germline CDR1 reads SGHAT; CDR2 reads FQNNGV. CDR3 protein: CVSSLGQGLSYEQYF. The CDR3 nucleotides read TGTGTCAGCAGCTTAGGGCAGGGTCTCTCCTACGAGCAGTACTTC. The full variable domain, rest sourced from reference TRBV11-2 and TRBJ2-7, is EAGVAQSPRYKIIEKRQSVAFWCNPISGHATLYWYQQILGQGPKLLIQFQNNGVVDDSQLPKDRFSAERLKGVDSTLKIQPAKLEDSAVYLCVSSLGQGLSYEQYFGPGTRLTVT.

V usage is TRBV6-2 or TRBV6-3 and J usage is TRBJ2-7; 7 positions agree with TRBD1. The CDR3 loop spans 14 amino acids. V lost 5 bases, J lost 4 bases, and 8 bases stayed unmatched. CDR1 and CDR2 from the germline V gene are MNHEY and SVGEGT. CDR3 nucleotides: TGTGCCAGCAGTCCGGGACAGCTCGGGTACGAGCAGTACTTC. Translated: CASSPGQLGYEQYF.

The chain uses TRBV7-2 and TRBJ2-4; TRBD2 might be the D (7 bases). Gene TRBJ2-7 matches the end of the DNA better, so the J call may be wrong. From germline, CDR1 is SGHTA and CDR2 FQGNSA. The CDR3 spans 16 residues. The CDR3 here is CASSPFGGARAYEQYF. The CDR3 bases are TGTGCCAGCAGCCCCTTTGGGGGGGCGAGAGCCTACGAGCAGTACTTC.

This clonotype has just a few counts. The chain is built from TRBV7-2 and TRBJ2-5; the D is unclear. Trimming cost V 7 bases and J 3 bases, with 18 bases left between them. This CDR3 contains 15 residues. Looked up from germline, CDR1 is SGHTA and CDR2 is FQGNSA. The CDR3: CASTSGQSSKETQYF. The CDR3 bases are TGTGCCAGCACGTCGGGCCAGTCCTCCAAAGAGACCCAGTACTTC. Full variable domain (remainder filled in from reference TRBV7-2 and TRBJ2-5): GAGVSQSPSNKVTEKGKDVELRCDPISGHTALYWYRQSLGQGLEFLIYFQGNSAPDKSGLPSDRFSAERTGGSVSTLTIQRTQQEDSAVYLCASTSGQSSKETQYFGPGTRLLVL.

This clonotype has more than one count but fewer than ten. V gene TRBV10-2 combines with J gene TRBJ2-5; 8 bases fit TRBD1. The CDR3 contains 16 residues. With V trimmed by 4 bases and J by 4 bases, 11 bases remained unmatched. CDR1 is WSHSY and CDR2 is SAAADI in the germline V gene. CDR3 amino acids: CASSGLGQGARETQYF. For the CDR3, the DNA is TGCGCCAGCAGTGGACTTGGGCAGGGGGCTCGAGAGACCCAGTACTTC.

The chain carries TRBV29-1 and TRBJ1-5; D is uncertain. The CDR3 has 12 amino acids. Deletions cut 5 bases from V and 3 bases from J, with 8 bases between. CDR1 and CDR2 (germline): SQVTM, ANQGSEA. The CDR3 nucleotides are TGCAGCGTTAGGGTGTCCAATCAGCCCCAGCATTTT. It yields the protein CSVRVSNQPQHF.

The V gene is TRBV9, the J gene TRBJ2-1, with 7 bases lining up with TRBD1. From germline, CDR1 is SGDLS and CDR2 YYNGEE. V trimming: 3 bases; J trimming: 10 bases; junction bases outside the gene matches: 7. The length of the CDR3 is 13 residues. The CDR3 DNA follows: TGTGCCAGCAGCGGGACAGGATCATTGGAGCAGTTCTTC. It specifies CASSGTGSLEQFF.

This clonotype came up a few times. CDR3 nucleotide sequence: TGCGCCAGCAGCTTGGATATCGGGACGTATGGCTACACCTTC. It yields the protein CASSLDIGTYGYTF. The rearrangement uses TRBV5-1 and TRBJ1-2; D perhaps matches TRBD1 (5 bases). Germline assignment: CDR1 SGHRS and CDR2 YFSETQ. The CDR3 consists of 14 residues. V lost 0 bases to trimming and J lost 5 bases, with 11 bases between them.

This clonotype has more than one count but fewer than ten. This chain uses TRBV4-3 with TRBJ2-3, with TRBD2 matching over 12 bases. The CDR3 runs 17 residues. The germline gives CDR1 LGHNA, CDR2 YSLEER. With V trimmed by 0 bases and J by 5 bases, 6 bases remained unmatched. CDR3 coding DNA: TGCGCCAGCAGCCAAGATGCACTAGCGGGGGGAGAAGATACGCAGTATTTT. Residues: CASSQDALAGGEDTQYF.

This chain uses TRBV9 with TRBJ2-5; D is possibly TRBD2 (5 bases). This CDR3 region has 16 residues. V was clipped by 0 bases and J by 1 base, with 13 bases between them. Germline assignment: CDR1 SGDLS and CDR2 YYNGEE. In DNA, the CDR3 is TGTGCCAGCAGCGTAGGTCACGCGGGTACCCAAGAGACCCAGTACTTC. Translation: CASSVGHAGTQETQYF. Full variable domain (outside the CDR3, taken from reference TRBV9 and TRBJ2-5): DSGVTQTPKHLITATGQRVTLRCSPRSGDLSVYWYQQSLDQGLQFLIQYYNGEERAKGNILERFSAQQFPDLHSELNLSSLELGDSALYFCASSVGHAGTQETQYFGPGTRLLVL.

CDR3 sequence reads: CSVTPGQGEPGYTF. The CDR3 DNA is TGCAGCGTAACCCCGGGACAGGGGGAACCAGGCTACACCTTC. The chain links TRBV29-1 to TRBJ1-2, with 11 nucleotides matching TRBD1. CDR1 SQVTM and CDR2 ANQGSEA come from the germline V gene. V shed 6 bases, J shed 8 bases, and the junction held 11 bases outside the gene matches. The length of the CDR3 is 14 residues.

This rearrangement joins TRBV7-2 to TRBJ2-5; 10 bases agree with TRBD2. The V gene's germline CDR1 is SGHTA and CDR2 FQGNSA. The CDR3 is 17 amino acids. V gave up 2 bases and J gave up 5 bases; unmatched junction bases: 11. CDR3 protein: CASSLNSLAGVQETQYF. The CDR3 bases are TGTGCCAGCAGCTTAAATAGCCTAGCGGGGGTCCAGGAGACCCAGTACTTC.

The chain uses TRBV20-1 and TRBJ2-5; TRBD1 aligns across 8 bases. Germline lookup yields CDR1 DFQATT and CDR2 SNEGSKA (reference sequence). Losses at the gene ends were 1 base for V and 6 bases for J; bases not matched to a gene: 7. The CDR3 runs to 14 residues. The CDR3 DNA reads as TGCAGTGCTAGAGTGCCGGGACAGGTGAAGACCCAGTACTTC. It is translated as CSARVPGQVKTQYF.

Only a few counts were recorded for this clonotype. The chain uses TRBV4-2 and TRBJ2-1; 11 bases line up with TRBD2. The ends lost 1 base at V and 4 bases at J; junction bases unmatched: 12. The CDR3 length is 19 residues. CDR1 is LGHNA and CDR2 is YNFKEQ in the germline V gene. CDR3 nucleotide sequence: TGTGCCAGCAGCCAAGGGTTTGTGGGGACTAGCGGCTCTTACAATGAGCAGTTCTTC. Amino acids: CASSQGFVGTSGSYNEQFF.

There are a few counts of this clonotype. CDR3 in DNA: TGCAGTGCTAGAGGGGGGCTAGCGGTTTCCGAGCAGTACTTC. Translated, it gives CSARGGLAVSEQYF. This rearrangement joins TRBV20-1 to TRBJ2-7; D perhaps matches TRBD2 (7 bases). The V and J ends lost 1 base and 6 bases respectively, with 16 bases between them. In germline, CDR1 is DFQATT, CDR2 SNEGSKA (reference sequence). This CDR3 region has 14 residues.

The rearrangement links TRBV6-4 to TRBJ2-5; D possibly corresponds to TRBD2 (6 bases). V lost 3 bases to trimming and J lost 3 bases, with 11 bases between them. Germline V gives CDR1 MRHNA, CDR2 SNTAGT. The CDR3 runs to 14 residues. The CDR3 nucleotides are TGTGCCAGCAGTGAATTTGGGAGGAAAGAGACCCAGTACTTC. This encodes CASSEFGRKETQYF.

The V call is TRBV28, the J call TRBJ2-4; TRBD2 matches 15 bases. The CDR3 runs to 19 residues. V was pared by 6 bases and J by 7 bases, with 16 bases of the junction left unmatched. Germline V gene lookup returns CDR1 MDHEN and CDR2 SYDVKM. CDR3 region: CASRGFNPGLAGGRNIQYF. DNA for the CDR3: TGTGCCAGCAGAGGTTTTAACCCCGGACTAGCGGGGGGGCGGAACATTCAGTACTTC.

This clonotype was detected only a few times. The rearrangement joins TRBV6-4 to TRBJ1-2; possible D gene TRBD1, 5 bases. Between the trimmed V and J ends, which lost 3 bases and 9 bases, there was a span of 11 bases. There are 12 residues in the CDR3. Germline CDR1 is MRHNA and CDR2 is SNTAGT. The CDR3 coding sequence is TGTGCCAGCAGTGAGGGGGGTAAGCGCTACACCTTC. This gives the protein CASSEGGKRYTF.

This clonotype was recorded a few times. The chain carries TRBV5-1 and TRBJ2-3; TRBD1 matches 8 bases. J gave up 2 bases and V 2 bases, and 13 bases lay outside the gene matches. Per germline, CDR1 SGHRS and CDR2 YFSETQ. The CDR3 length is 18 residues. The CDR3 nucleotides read TGCGCCAGCAGCTTCGGAGTGCGGACAGGGACTCCCACAGATACGCAGTATTTT. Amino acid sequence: CASSFGVRTGTPTDTQYF. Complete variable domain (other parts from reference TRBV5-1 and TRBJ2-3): KAGVTQTPRYLIKTRGQQVTLSCSPISGHRSVSWYQQTPGQGLQFLFEYFSETQRNKGNFPGRFSGRQFSNSRSEMNVSTLELGDSALYLCASSFGVRTGTPTDTQYFGPGTRLTVL.

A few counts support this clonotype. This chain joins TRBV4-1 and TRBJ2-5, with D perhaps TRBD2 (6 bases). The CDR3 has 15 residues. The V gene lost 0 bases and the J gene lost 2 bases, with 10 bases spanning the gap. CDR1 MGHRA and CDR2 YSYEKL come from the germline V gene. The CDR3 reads CASSQEGDLQETQYF. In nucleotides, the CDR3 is TGCGCCAGCAGCCAAGAAGGGGACTTACAAGAGACCCAGTACTTC.

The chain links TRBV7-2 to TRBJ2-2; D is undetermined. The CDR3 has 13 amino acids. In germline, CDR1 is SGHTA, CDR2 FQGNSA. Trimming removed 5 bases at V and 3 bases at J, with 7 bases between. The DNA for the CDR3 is TGTGCCAGCAGCAGGATAGACACCGGGGAGCTGTTTTTT. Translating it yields CASSRIDTGELFF. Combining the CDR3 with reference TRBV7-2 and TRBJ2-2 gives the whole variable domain GAGVSQSPSNKVTEKGKDVELRCDPISGHTALYWYRQSLGQGLEFLIYFQGNSAPDKSGLPSDRFSAERTGGSVSTLTIQRTQQEDSAVYLCASSRIDTGELFFGEGSRLTVL.

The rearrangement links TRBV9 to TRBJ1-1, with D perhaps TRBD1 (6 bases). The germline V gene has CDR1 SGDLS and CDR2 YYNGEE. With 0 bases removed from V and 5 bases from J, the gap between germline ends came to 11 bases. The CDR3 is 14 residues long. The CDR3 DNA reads TGTGCCAGCAGCGTAGGAGGGGGATGGACTGAAGCTTTCTTT. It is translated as CASSVGGGWTEAFF. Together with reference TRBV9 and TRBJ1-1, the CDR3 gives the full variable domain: DSGVTQTPKHLITATGQRVTLRCSPRSGDLSVYWYQQSLDQGLQFLIQYYNGEERAKGNILERFSAQQFPDLHSELNLSSLELGDSALYFCASSVGGGWTEAFFGQGTRLTVV.

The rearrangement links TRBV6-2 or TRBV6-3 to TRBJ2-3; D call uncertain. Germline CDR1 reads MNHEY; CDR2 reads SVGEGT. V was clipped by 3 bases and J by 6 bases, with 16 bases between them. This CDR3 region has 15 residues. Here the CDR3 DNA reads TGTGCCAGCAGTTATAGTCGTCGGACCGGGGATACGCAGTATTTT. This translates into CASSYSRRTGDTQYF.

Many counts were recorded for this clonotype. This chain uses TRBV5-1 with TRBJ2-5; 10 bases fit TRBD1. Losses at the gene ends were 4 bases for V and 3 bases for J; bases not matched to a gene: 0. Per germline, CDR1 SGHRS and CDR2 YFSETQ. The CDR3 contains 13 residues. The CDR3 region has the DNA TGCGCCAGCAGCGGACAGGGGGAAGAGACCCAGTACTTC. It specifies CASSGQGEETQYF.

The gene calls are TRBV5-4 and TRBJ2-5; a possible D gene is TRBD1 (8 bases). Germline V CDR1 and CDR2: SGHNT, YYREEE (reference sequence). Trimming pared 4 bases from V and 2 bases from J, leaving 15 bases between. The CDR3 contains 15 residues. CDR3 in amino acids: CASSLQQGGQETQYF. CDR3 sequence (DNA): TGTGCCAGCAGCCTGCAACAGGGGGGGCAAGAGACCCAGTACTTC.

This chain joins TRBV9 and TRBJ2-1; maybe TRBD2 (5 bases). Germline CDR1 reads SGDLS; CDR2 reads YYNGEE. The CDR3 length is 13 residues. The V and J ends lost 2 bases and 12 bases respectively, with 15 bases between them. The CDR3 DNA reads TGTGCCAGCAGCGTCCCCCCTGGAGGTGGGCAGTTCTTC. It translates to CASSVPPGGGQFF.

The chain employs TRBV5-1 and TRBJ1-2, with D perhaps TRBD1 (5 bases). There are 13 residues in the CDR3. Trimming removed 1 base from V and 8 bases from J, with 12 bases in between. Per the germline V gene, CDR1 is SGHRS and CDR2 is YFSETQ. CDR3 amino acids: CASSLYQGRGYTF. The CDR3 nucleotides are TGCGCCAGCAGCTTGTACCAGGGCAGAGGCTACACCTTC.

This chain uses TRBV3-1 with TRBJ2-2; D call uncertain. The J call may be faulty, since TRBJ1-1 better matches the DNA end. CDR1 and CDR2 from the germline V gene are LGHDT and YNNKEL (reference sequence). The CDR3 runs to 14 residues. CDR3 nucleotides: TGTGCCAGCAGCCAAGAAATGGATCTGCGGGGAGCTTTCTTT. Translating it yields CASSQEMDLRGAFF.